The 2 T cell receptor beta chains reported below all come from one sample, sequenced in a study of OX40 agonist ivuxolimab in advanced cancers. The assay was immunoSEQ multiplex PCR, and TCRdb's table has in-frame clones only and misses some. The sample records roughly 70,000 clones, roughly 88% being singletons. Sequenced material: CD4+ or CD8+ T cells sorted from blood, taken in a trial of the OX40 agonist ivuxolimab. All receptors come from an adult with an advanced solid tumor such as melanoma, head and neck, liver or kidney cancer.

This chain links TRBV7-6 with TRBJ1-5; D possibly corresponds to TRBD1 (5 bases). This CDR3 has 15 residues. Germline V CDR1 and CDR2: SGHVS, FNYEAQ. Trimming took off 5 bases at V and 4 bases at J, with 15 bases between the two ends. The CDR3 nucleotides are TGTGCCAGCAGCCCCCTAGCAAGGGGAAATCAGCCCCAGCATTTT. Residues: CASSPLARGNQPQHF.

The rearrangement uses TRBV5-5 and TRBJ1-1; tentative D call: TRBD1 (5 bases). CDR1 is SGHKS and CDR2 is YYEKEE in the germline V gene (reference sequence). The CDR3 totals 14 residues. Trimming stripped 5 bases from V and 1 base from J, with 12 bases between. The CDR3 loop is CASSPGWGNTEAFF. CDR3 coding DNA: TGTGCCAGCAGTCCAGGGTGGGGGAACACTGAAGCTTTCTTT.